This TCR beta chain emerged from a study of T-cell reconstitution after alpha-beta-depleted transplantation in children. As it was prepared, the TCRbeta library received unique molecular identifiers. TCRdb called the PCR reads again in MiXCR, with one record for every CDR3 protein. This table holds about 160,000 distinct CDR3 sequences, approximately 10% found once. The CDR3 contains 13 residues. V shed 8 bases, J shed 1 base, and the junction held 1 base outside the gene matches. This clonotype was observed many times. This specimen was PBMCs, taken before TCRalphabeta/CD19-depleted stem cell transplant. The origin of this receptor is a boy aged 2 to 9 with acute myeloid leukemia, due to receive a stem cell transplant. The chain carries TRBV12-3 or TRBV12-4 and TRBJ2-2; 7 bases agree with TRBD1. CDR3 amino acids: CASGDRNTGELFF. CDR3 in DNA: TGTGCCAGCGGGGACAGGAACACCGGGGAGCTGTTTTTT.